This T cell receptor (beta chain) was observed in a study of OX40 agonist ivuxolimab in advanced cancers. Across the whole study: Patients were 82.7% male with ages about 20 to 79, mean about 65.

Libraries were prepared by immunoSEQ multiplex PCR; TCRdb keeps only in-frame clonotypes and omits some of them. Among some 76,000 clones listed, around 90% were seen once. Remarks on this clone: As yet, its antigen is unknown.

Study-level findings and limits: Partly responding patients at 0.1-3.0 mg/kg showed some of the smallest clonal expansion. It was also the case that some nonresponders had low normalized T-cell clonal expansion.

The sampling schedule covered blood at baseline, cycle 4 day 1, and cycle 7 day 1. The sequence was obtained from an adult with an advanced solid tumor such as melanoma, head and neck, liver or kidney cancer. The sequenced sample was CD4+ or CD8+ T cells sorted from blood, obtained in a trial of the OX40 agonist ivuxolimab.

Written as DNA, the CDR3 is TGTGCCAGCAGTTACGTACAGGGTGCGTACACTGAAGCTTTCTTT. It translates to CASSYVQGAYTEAFF. The chain joins TRBV6-5 to TRBJ1-1; D is perhaps TRBD1 (6 bases). The CDR3 has 15 amino acids. CDR1 is MNHEY, CDR2 SVGAGI, per germline. V lost 2 bases and J lost 3, with 13 bases in between.